This entry concerns a single T cell receptor beta chain. Germline-derived CDR1 and CDR2 are SGHKS and YYEKEE (reference sequence). This CDR3 has 15 amino acids. V lost 5 bases, J lost 7 bases, and 9 bases stayed unmatched. The sample comes from a study of blood T cell repertoires in COVID-19. Under the authors' procedure: Using reference gene primer amplification, nucleated cell counts were estimated. The protocol was immunoSEQ multiplex PCR, while the TCRdb copy is restricted to in-frame clones and leaves out a portion. Clonal size and the V and J genes are those of that table, whereas D and trimming came from the DNA. This table holds approximately 200,000 clones, approximately 80% found once.

The TCR originated in a man aged 60-69 years who had recovered from COVID-19. The chain is built from TRBV5-5 and TRBJ2-3; the match to TRBD1 covers 11 bases. The sequenced sample consisted of PBMCs or T cells enriched from blood (not recorded which). The CDR3 region has the DNA TGTGCCAGCAGTGCCACCGGGACAGGGGGAAATACGCAGTATTTT. Amino acid sequence: CASSATGTGGNTQYF.